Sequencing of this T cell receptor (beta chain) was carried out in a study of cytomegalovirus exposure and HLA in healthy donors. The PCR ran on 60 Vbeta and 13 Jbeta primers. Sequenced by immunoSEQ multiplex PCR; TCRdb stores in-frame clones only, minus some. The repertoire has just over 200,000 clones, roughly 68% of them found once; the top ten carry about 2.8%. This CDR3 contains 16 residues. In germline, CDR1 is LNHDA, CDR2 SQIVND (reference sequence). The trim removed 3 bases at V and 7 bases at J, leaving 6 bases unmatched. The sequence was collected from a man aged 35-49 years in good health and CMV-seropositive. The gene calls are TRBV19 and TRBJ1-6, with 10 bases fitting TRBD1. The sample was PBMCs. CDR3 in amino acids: CASSITLGQGNSPLHF. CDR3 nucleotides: TGTGCCAGTAGTATTACACTGGGACAGGGGAATTCACCCCTCCACTTT.